Listed below are T cell receptor beta chains from one sample, sequenced in a study of circulating CD8 cells and anti-PD-1 response in melanoma. MiXCR, applied by TCRdb to the reads, yields one record per CDR3 protein. The sample lists some 300 distinct CDR3 sequences; under 8.5% were seen once. The sample consisted of CD8+ T cells from PBMCs, taken at baseline or after one month of anti-PD-1 therapy (not recorded which). The receptors stem from a human donor with melanoma. Both conserved end residues are part of each CDR3. The D gene is left open where the match is weak. Clone size is stated in some rows and not others, as once, few, many or a class when expanded.

j_gene | abundance | v_gene | d_gene | len | CDR3nt | CDR3aa
TRBJ1-6 | large | TRBV7-2 | NA | 19 | TGTGCCAGCAGCTTAGAGCTAATTGGGGGAACAGGACGCAATTCACCCCTCCACTTT | CASSLELIGGTGRNSPLHF
TRBJ2-7 | hyperexpanded | TRBV2 | NA | 17 | TGTGCCAGCAGTACCCCAGCGAGTCAGATGATTACCTACGAGCAGTACTTC | CASSTPASQMITYEQYF
TRBJ2-5 | medium-sized | TRBV11-2 | NA | 12 | TGTGCCAGCAGCCATCTTACAGAGACCCAGTACTTC | CASSHLTETQYF
TRBJ1-4 | large | TRBV29-1 | TRBD1 | 13 | TGCAGCGTTGAGCACAGGGGTGGCGAAAAACTGTTTTTT | CSVEHRGGEKLFF
TRBJ2-1 | medium-sized | TRBV20-1 | NA | 13 | TGCAGTGCCTATCCCAGGGTGAACAATGAGCAGTTCTTC | CSAYPRVNNEQFF
TRBJ2-7 | NA | TRBV10-3 | TRBD2 | 13 | TGTGCCACGGGGACTAGCGGGCGCGGCGAGCAGTACTTC | CATGTSGRGEQYF
TRBJ2-5 | NA | TRBV15 | NA | 16 | TGTGCCACCAGCAGAGATAACCCAGGAAGAGGAGAGACCCAGTACTTC | CATSRDNPGRGETQYF
TRBJ2-7 | large | TRBV28 | NA | 13 | TGTGCCAGCGGACCAGGGGTTTCCTACGAGCAGTACTTC | CASGPGVSYEQYF
TRBJ2-4 | large | TRBV9 | NA | 13 | TGTGCCAGCAGCGAGGGACTCACAAACATTCAGTACTTC | CASSEGLTNIQYF
TRBJ2-3 | medium-sized | TRBV6-6 | TRBD1 | 16 | TGTGCCAGCAGTTTGACCGGGACAGGGCGTTCAGATACGCAGTATTTT | CASSLTGTGRSDTQYF
TRBJ2-5 | large | TRBV14 | NA | 15 | TGTGCCAGCAGCCAAGAGCTAGCTCTTTGGGAGACCCAGTACTTC | CASSQELALWETQYF
TRBJ2-7 | large | TRBV12-3/TRBV12-4 | TRBD1 | 14 | TGTGCCATCTCCACAGGGGGTTTTCGCTACGAGCAGTACTTC | CAISTGGFRYEQYF
TRBJ2-5 | large | TRBV7-3 | NA | 14 | TGTGCCAGCAGCTTAGGCGGGATGAGAGAGACCCAGTACTTC | CASSLGGMRETQYF
TRBJ2-6 | medium-sized | TRBV20-1 | NA | 16 | TGCAGTGCTGTCGGCCCGGATCTCTCTGGGGCCAACGTCCTGACTTTC | CSAVGPDLSGANVLTF
TRBJ2-7 | medium-sized | TRBV27 | NA | 13 | TGTGCCAGCAGTTTAGGGGGTTCCTACGAGCAGTACTTC | CASSLGGSYEQYF
TRBJ2-7 | large | TRBV27 | TRBD2 | 13 | TGTGCCAGCAGTTCCGGGACTAGCGGATCGGAGTACTTC | CASSSGTSGSEYF